The 27 T cell receptor beta chains listed next were all sequenced from one sample in a study of shared clonotypes between healthy human individuals. Measured with immunoSEQ multiplex PCR; TCRdb has only the in-frame clones, and not every one. The sample carries around 1 million clones, about three quarters recorded once. The specimen was memory CD4+ T cells sorted from blood. As for subset: CD45RA-negative fraction. The source is a man aged 18 to 30 in good health.

V is TRBV7-3 and J is TRBJ2-5, with D perhaps given as TRBD1 or TRBD2 (6 bases each). Per the germline V gene, CDR1 is SGHTA and CDR2 is FQGTGA. V was clipped by 5 bases and J by 5 bases, with 12 bases between them. The CDR3 is 13 amino acids. The CDR3 here is CASSPGAGETQYF. DNA for the CDR3: TGTGCCAGCAGCCCGGGGGCCGGGGAGACCCAGTACTTC. Full variable domain (rest looked up from reference TRBV7-3 and TRBJ2-5): GAGVSQTPSNKVTEKGKYVELRCDPISGHTALYWYRQSLGQGPEFLIYFQGTGAADDSGLPNDRFFAVRPEGSVSTLKIQRTERGDSAVYLCASSPGAGETQYFGPGTRLLVL.

V gene TRBV7-8 combines with J gene TRBJ1-1; TRBD1 might be the D (5 bases). Trimming shortened V by 5 bases and J by 2 bases, and 15 bases separated the two germline ends. The CDR3 contains 15 residues. Germline CDR1 SGHVS, CDR2 FQNEAQ. DNA for the CDR3: TGTGCCAGCAGCCTCAGTGGGGGGAAAAACACTGAAGCTTTCTTT. Its protein product is CASSLSGGKNTEAFF.

The V and J genes are TRBV4-2 and TRBJ1-2; 9 nucleotides line up with TRBD1. CDR3 length: 15 residues. CDR1 and CDR2 from the germline V gene are LGHNA and YNFKEQ. The V and J ends lost 2 bases and 6 bases, in that order; junction bases with no gene match: 7. CDR3 in amino acids: CASSQTQGARDGYTF. The DNA for the CDR3 is TGTGCCAGCAGCCAAACACAGGGGGCGCGGGATGGCTACACCTTC.

A remark on this clone: One end of the junction is discordant with germline, which a read error may explain. This chain uses TRBV6-1 with TRBJ2-7; the D gene is possibly TRBD1 (7 bases). The CDR3 length is 11 residues. Germline assignment: CDR1 MNHNS and CDR2 SASEGT. The CDR3 coding sequence is TGTGCCAGCTGGATGGACAGGAGGGAGTGGTTC. It yields the protein CASWMDRREWF.

The J gene is TRBJ1-6, the V gene TRBV7-9, with 7 bases aligning to TRBD1. The CDR3 loop spans 16 amino acids. CDR1 is SEHNR, CDR2 FQNEAQ, per germline (reference sequence). V dropped 4 bases and J dropped 1; count of bases not matched to a gene: 4. CDR3: CASSSRGESYNSPLHF. The CDR3 nucleotides read TGTGCCAGCAGCTCCAGGGGGGAGTCCTATAATTCACCCCTCCACTTT.

The rearrangement joins TRBV5-1 to TRBJ2-5, with D maybe TRBD1 (6 bases). This CDR3 is built from 15 residues. Trimming cost V 0 bases and J 5 bases, with 14 bases left between them. Looked up from germline, CDR1 is SGHRS and CDR2 is YFSETQ. The DNA of the CDR3 is TGCGCCAGCAGCTTGGTTGGCAGGGGTGGGGAGACCCAGTACTTC. Amino acid sequence: CASSLVGRGGETQYF.

This rearrangement joins TRBV19 to TRBJ1-6; D call uncertain. This CDR3 region has 14 residues. Trimming stripped 8 bases from V and 2 bases from J, with 10 bases between. Germline V gene lookup returns CDR1 LNHDA and CDR2 SQIVND (reference sequence). The CDR3 sequence is CASQADTYNSPLHF. The CDR3 bases are TGTGCCAGTCAGGCCGATACCTATAATTCACCCCTCCACTTT.

Turning to this clone: Other nucleotide sequences from this sample produce the same CDR3. CDR3 in amino acids: CASSPGQGSYNEQFF. DNA of the CDR3: TGCGCCAGCAGCCCGGGACAGGGGTCCTACAATGAGCAGTTCTTC. This chain links TRBV5-1 with TRBJ2-1; 10 bases are shared with TRBD1. Germline loops: CDR1 SGHRS, CDR2 YFSETQ. There are 15 residues in the CDR3. J was trimmed by 1 base and V by 4 bases; bases with no gene match: 2.

The V gene is TRBV4-1, the J gene TRBJ2-2; D remains ambiguous. Trimming stripped 0 bases from V and 7 bases from J, with 9 bases between. This CDR3 has 14 residues. Germline V gene lookup returns CDR1 MGHRA and CDR2 YSYEKL. CDR3 coding DNA: TGCGCCAGCAGCCAAGATTTACGTTACGGGGAGCTGTTTTTT. Protein: CASSQDLRYGELFF.

The chain couples TRBV2 to TRBJ2-1, with a weak D call TRBD1 (6 bases). The CDR3 is made up of 14 amino acids. Trimming shortened V by 7 bases and J by 2 bases, and 12 bases separated the two germline ends. The germline V gene has CDR1 SNHLY and CDR2 FYNNEI. This CDR3 reads CASTGWGPYNEQFF. The CDR3 DNA reads as TGTGCCAGCACGGGGTGGGGGCCCTACAATGAGCAGTTCTTC.

The chain employs TRBV7-2 and TRBJ1-3; TRBD1 is a possible D gene (6 bases). V was trimmed by 4 bases and J by 2 bases, leaving 12 bases between them. The CDR3 is made up of 15 amino acids. Germline lookup yields CDR1 SGHTA and CDR2 FQGNSA. This chain's CDR3 is CASSSPGVAGNTIYF. The CDR3 DNA is TGTGCCAGCAGCTCCCCAGGGGTGGCTGGAAACACCATATATTTT.

This chain links TRBV4-1 with TRBJ1-6; D unresolved. Trimming cost V 9 bases and J 7 bases, with 13 bases left between them. The CDR3 length is 13 residues. Germline CDR1 is MGHRA and CDR2 is YSYEKL. Here the CDR3 reads CARGSPLNSPLHF. Written as DNA, the CDR3 is TGCGCCAGGGGTTCCCCACTGAATTCACCCCTCCACTTT.

This clone was counted a few times. The CDR3 region has the DNA TGTGCCTGGGGTGGACAGGGACAAAATCAGCCCCAGCATTTT. As protein: CAWGGQGQNQPQHF. The V gene is TRBV30, the J gene TRBJ1-5, with TRBD1 matching over 8 bases. The CDR3 is 14 amino acids. J was trimmed by 4 bases and V by 5 bases; bases with no gene match: 7. Germline-derived CDR1 and CDR2 are GTSNPN and SVGIG (reference sequence). The whole variable domain, filled in from reference TRBV30 and TRBJ1-5, reads SQTIHQWPATLVQPVGSPLSLECTVEGTSNPNLYWYRQAAGRGLQLLFYSVGIGQISSEVPQNLSASRPQDRQFILSSKKLLLSDSGFYLCAWGGQGQNQPQHFGDGTRLSIL.

The chain joins TRBV5-1 to TRBJ2-7; D is perhaps TRBD2 (5 bases). The CDR3 sequence is 16 residues long. V was shortened by 3 bases and J by 0 bases, with 16 bases between the two germline ends. Germline V gene data show CDR1 as SGHRS and CDR2 as YFSETQ. As DNA, the CDR3 is TGCGCCAGCAGCTCGGTCCCGGGGATGAACTCCTACGAGCAGTACTTC. Protein sequence: CASSSVPGMNSYEQYF.

J is TRBJ1-1 and V is TRBV6-5, with 7 bases fitting TRBD1. The junction had 6 bases not matched to a gene; V was cut back by 7 bases and J by 1 base. CDR3 length: 14 residues. Germline CDR1 MNHEY, CDR2 SVGAGI. This chain's CDR3 is CASTRQGPNTEAFF. The CDR3 bases are TGTGCCAGCACTCGACAGGGACCGAACACTGAAGCTTTCTTT.

The chain employs TRBV7-9 and TRBJ2-3; D may be TRBD2 (5 bases). The CDR3 has 13 amino acids. Trimming took 8 bases from V and 7 from J, leaving 16 bases between them. Germline V gene sequence: CDR1 SEHNR, CDR2 FQNEAQ (reference sequence). The CDR3 nucleotides read TGTGCCAGCGTCCCTCCATCGGGAAATACGCAGTATTTT. The encoded protein is CASVPPSGNTQYF.

The chain carries TRBV4-1 and TRBJ1-6; no reliable D call. The CDR3 covers 15 residues. In germline, CDR1 is MGHRA, CDR2 YSYEKL. Trimming took 1 base from V and 3 from J, leaving 7 bases between them. CDR3 loop: CASSQGSYYNSPLHF. DNA of the CDR3: TGCGCCAGCAGCCAAGGGAGCTACTATAATTCACCCCTCCACTTT.

V gene TRBV29-1 combines with J gene TRBJ2-5; 8 bases agree with TRBD2. CDR1 is SQVTM, CDR2 ANQGSEA, per germline. Losses at the gene ends were 8 bases for V and 5 bases for J; bases not matched to a gene: 13. CDR3 length: 14 residues. The CDR3 nucleotides read TGCAGCCACTCCGGGACTAGTTCGGTTGAGACCCAGTACTTC. Translating it yields CSHSGTSSVETQYF. The full variable domain, with the rest looked up from reference TRBV29-1 and TRBJ2-5, is SAVISQKPSRDICQRGTSLTIQCQVDSQVTMMFWYRQQPGQSLTLIATANQGSEATYESGFVIDKFPISRPNLTFSTLTVSNMSPEDSSIYLCSHSGTSSVETQYFGPGTRLLVL.

The chain combines TRBV5-1 with TRBJ2-2; 12 bases match TRBD2. This CDR3 spans 17 amino acids. Trimming at V came to 0 bases and at J to 4 bases, leaving 4 bases not matched to a gene. Germline CDR1 and CDR2: SGHRS and YFSETQ. CDR3 in amino acids: CASSLAPSGGVTGELFF. The CDR3 nucleotides are TGCGCCAGCAGCTTGGCCCCTAGCGGGGGGGTCACCGGGGAGCTGTTTTTT.

Of note for this clone: This sample also contains other DNA sequences that code for the same CDR3. The V call is TRBV6-1, the J call TRBJ2-5, with unresolved D. Germline loops: CDR1 MNHNS, CDR2 SASEGT. The CDR3 length is 11 residues. V dropped 6 bases and J dropped 3 bases, with 5 bases sitting between them. The CDR3 nucleotides are TGTGCCAGCAGCGGAAAAGAGACCCAGTACTTC. Its protein is CASSGKETQYF.

V gene TRBV30 combines with J gene TRBJ1-1; D is possibly TRBD1 (5 bases). The CDR3 has 15 amino acids. Germline V gene sequence: CDR1 GTSNPN, CDR2 SVGIG (reference sequence). V was shortened by 3 bases and J by 3 bases, with 17 bases between the two germline ends. CDR3 nucleotide sequence: TGTGCCTGGAGGGCAGGCGGGGGTTCTTACACTGAAGCTTTCTTT. Translating gives CAWRAGGGSYTEAFF.

This clone was picked up a small number of times. This rearrangement joins TRBV14 to TRBJ2-3; D is unclear. Germline V gene sequence: CDR1 SGHDN, CDR2 FVKESK. V was shortened by 4 bases and J by 0 bases, with 11 bases between the two germline ends. The CDR3 is made up of 15 amino acids. This CDR3 reads CASSRSVPSTDTQYF. The CDR3 bases are TGTGCCAGCAGCCGGTCAGTTCCTAGCACAGATACGCAGTATTTT.

This CDR3 is CAWSASQSWGYTGELFF. CDR3 DNA: TGTGCCTGGAGTGCGAGCCAATCTTGGGGATACACCGGGGAGCTGTTTTTT. The chain couples TRBV30 to TRBJ2-2, with no clear D. The V gene's germline CDR1 is GTSNPN and CDR2 SVGIG (reference sequence). V lost 1 base, J lost 3 bases, and 18 bases lay in between. The CDR3 length is 17 residues.

The V and J genes are TRBV29-1 and TRBJ2-5, with TRBD2 identical over 9 bases. Trimming removed 2 bases from V and 5 bases from J; junction bases left unmatched: 3. The germline V gene encodes CDR1 SQVTM and CDR2 ANQGSEA. CDR3 length: 13 residues. CDR3 loop: CSVEFGLAETQYF. CDR3 in DNA: TGCAGCGTTGAATTTGGACTAGCGGAGACCCAGTACTTC.

The genes are TRBV6-5 and TRBJ1-4; D gene ambiguous. This CDR3 contains 15 residues. V was trimmed by 3 bases and J by 4 bases, leaving 12 bases between them. Germline V gene lookup returns CDR1 MNHEY and CDR2 SVGAGI. DNA of the CDR3: TGTGCCAGCAGTTATTCGCCGGTGGGTAATGAAAAACTGTTTTTT. Residues: CASSYSPVGNEKLFF.

J is TRBJ2-1 and V is TRBV2; 13 positions match TRBD2. The germline CDR1 and CDR2 sequences are SNHLY and FYNNEI. The CDR3 is 13 residues long. The J segment lost 8 bases and the V segment lost 8 bases, leaving 3 bases of the junction unmatched. DNA for the CDR3: TGTGCCAGCCGACTAGCGGGAGGCTATGAGCAGTTCTTC. It is translated as CASRLAGGYEQFF.

This clone has ten or more counts. The V call is TRBV7-2, the J call TRBJ2-7, with TRBD2 matching over 10 bases. The length of the CDR3 is 16 residues. Trimming removed 5 bases from V and 0 bases from J; junction bases left unmatched: 7. Germline CDR1 is SGHTA and CDR2 is FQGNSA. CDR3 bases: TGTGCCAGCAGCCTCACTAGCGGGGCCAGCTCCTACGAGCAGTACTTC. It translates to CASSLTSGASSYEQYF.